Each of the 14 T cell receptor beta chains below was sequenced from the same sample in a study of shared clonotypes between healthy human individuals. The protocol was immunoSEQ multiplex PCR, while the TCRdb copy is restricted to in-frame clones and leaves out a portion. The sample contains some 2,000,000 clones, 95% of which appear only once. Sequencing input: naive CD4+ T cells sorted from blood. Subset meaning: CD45RA+ positively selected. Every receptor here comes from a man younger than 35 in good health.

The V gene is TRBV29-1, the J gene TRBJ2-3; 14 nucleotides agree with TRBD2. CDR1 and CDR2 from the germline V gene are SQVTM and ANQGSEA. The length of the CDR3 is 15 residues. After removal of 2 bases from V and 5 bases from J, the junction contained 3 bases not matched to a gene. The CDR3 DNA follows: TGCAGCGTTGAATCGACTAGCGGGGGGGAAGATACGCAGTATTTT. Its protein product is CSVESTSGGEDTQYF.

Here the CDR3 DNA reads TGTGCCATCACCGGGGGGAACACCGGGGAGCTGTTTTTT. Its translation is CAITGGNTGELFF. The V call is TRBV10-3, the J call TRBJ2-2; the D gene is possibly TRBD2 (6 bases). The CDR3 has 13 residues. Trimming removed 7 bases at V and 1 base at J, with 7 bases between. Per the germline V gene, CDR1 is ENHRY and CDR2 is SYGVKD.

The genes are TRBV6-6 and TRBJ1-2; D is unclear. There are 14 residues in the CDR3. Germline lookup yields CDR1 MNHNY and CDR2 SVGAGI (reference sequence). Trimming pared 2 bases from V and 7 bases from J, leaving 14 bases between. The CDR3 region has the DNA TGTGCCAGCAGTTACAGCAGACATGGGTTTGGCTACACCTTC. Protein product: CASSYSRHGFGYTF.

For this clone: This sample also contains other DNA sequences that code for the same CDR3. In DNA, the CDR3 is TGTGCCAGCAGCCCGGGAAACACCATATATTTT. Encoded protein: CASSPGNTIYF. The rearrangement joins TRBV14 to TRBJ1-3; D gene ambiguous. The CDR3 runs 11 residues. Trimming took off 4 bases at V and 4 bases at J, with 2 bases between the two ends. The germline gives CDR1 SGHDN, CDR2 FVKESK.

The chain carries TRBV18 and TRBJ1-1; tentatively, D is TRBD1 (5 bases). The CDR3 is 13 amino acids. Germline V gene sequence: CDR1 KGHSH, CDR2 LQKENI. Trimming removed 3 bases at V and 3 bases at J, with 8 bases between. This CDR3 reads CASSPVRDTEAFF. The CDR3 bases are TGTGCCAGCTCACCGGTCAGGGACACTGAAGCTTTCTTT.

This rearrangement joins TRBV21-1 to TRBJ2-7. TRBV21-1 is described as a pseudogene. This CDR3 is built from 14 residues. The CDR3: CASSKWRRDYEQYF. The CDR3 nucleotides read TGTGCCAGCAGCAAATGGCGCAGAGACTACGAGCAGTACTTC.

V gene TRBV11-2 combines with J gene TRBJ2-7, with TRBD2 matching 14 bases. CDR1 is SGHAT, CDR2 FQNNGV, per germline. V lost 3 bases and J lost 3; bases outside the gene matches: 4. This CDR3 region has 16 residues. The DNA for the CDR3 is TGTGCCAGCAGCTTGACCGGGACTAGCGGGAGCTACGAGCAGTACTTC. The encoded protein is CASSLTGTSGSYEQYF.

The V and J genes are TRBV7-9 and TRBJ2-1, with 8 positions matching TRBD1. The CDR3 extends over 15 amino acids. Looked up from germline, CDR1 is SEHNR and CDR2 is FQNEAQ (reference sequence). The V and J ends lost 5 bases and 0 bases, in that order; junction bases with no gene match: 3. The CDR3 region is CASSPGQGSYNEQFF. In nucleotides, the CDR3 is TGTGCCAGCAGCCCAGGACAGGGCTCCTACAATGAGCAGTTCTTC.

As to this clone: At the DNA level, this CDR3 is encoded by other sequences in the same sample as well. The V and J genes are TRBV5-6 and TRBJ1-6; the D gene is possibly TRBD1 (5 bases). CDR1 is SGHDT and CDR2 is YYEEEE in the germline V gene. CDR3 size: 14 residues. The V gene lost 0 bases and the J gene lost 6 bases, with 7 bases spanning the gap. DNA for the CDR3: TGTGCCAGCAGCTTGGCGGGGGGTAATTCACCCCTCCACTTT. It yields the protein CASSLAGGNSPLHF.

The V call is TRBV6-1, the J call TRBJ1-1; TRBD1 might be the D (5 bases). CDR1 is MNHNS, CDR2 SASEGT, per germline. Between the trimmed V and J ends, which lost 8 bases and 0 bases, there was a span of 16 bases. This CDR3 contains 15 residues. The CDR3 is CASQFSGSMNTEAFF. As DNA, the CDR3 is TGTGCCAGCCAATTTTCAGGGTCTATGAACACTGAAGCTTTCTTT.

This rearrangement joins TRBV7-9 to TRBJ2-7; D tentatively fits TRBD1 or TRBD2 (5 bases each). The CDR3 has 12 amino acids. With 1 base removed from V and 8 bases from J, the gap between germline ends came to 9 bases. Germline values: CDR1 SEHNR, CDR2 FQNEAQ (reference sequence). In DNA form, the CDR3 reads TGTGCCAGCAGCTTAGACCTGGGACAGCAGTACTTC. It is translated as CASSLDLGQQYF. Variable domain in full (rest from reference TRBV7-9 and TRBJ2-7): DTGVSQNPRHKITKRGQNVTFRCDPISEHNRLYWYRQTLGQGPEFLTYFQNEAQLEKSRLLSDRFSAERPKGSFSTLEIQRTEQGDSAMYLCASSLDLGQQYFGPGTRLTVT.

This clone was observed once. The chain carries TRBV18 and TRBJ1-2; 8 bases match TRBD1. Germline-derived CDR1 and CDR2 are KGHSH and LQKENI. CDR3 size: 15 residues. Trimming took 3 bases from V and 8 from J; bases not matched to a gene: 11. The CDR3, as DNA: TGTGCCAGCTCACCGGACCGGACAGGGCATCGGGGCTACACCTTC. Its protein product is CASSPDRTGHRGYTF.

The genes are TRBV18 and TRBJ1-5; D gene unclear. V lost 4 bases to trimming and J lost 0 bases, with 19 bases between them. The CDR3 is 18 amino acids. The germline V gene has CDR1 KGHSH and CDR2 LQKENI. Written as DNA, the CDR3 is TGTGCCAGCTCACTCACGGCCGGGTCGGTGACTAGCAATCAGCCCCAGCATTTT. Translated, it gives CASSLTAGSVTSNQPQHF.

The CDR3 loop is CASGGGETQYF. CDR3 DNA: TGTGCTAGTGGGGGGGGAGAGACCCAGTACTTC. The chain employs TRBV12-5 and TRBJ2-5; tentatively, D is TRBD2 (6 bases). The CDR3 is 11 residues long. The V end was cut by 6 bases, the J end by 4 bases, with 6 bases between. Germline values: CDR1 LGHNT, CDR2 FRNRAP.